Listed below are T cell receptor beta chains from one sample, sequenced in a study of T cells after posttransplantation cyclophosphamide. Sequencing was performed with immunoSEQ multiplex PCR; in TCRdb, only in-frame clones are kept and a portion is missing. This sample comprises 40,000 to 55,000 clones, none seen once only. Specimen: PBMCs. These TCRs come from a man in his forties in good health, CMV-negative, and a related stem cell transplant donor. The CDR3 runs from the conserved cysteine through the conserved F or W. A D gene is named only where the DNA matches it firmly. Each size is how often the clone was seen (once, few, many) or a class if it is expanded.

j_call: TRBJ1-5
clone_size: many
d_call: NA
v_call: TRBV7-2
cdr3_nt: TGTGCCAGCAGCCAGAGCAATCAGCCCCAGCATTTT
cdr3_aa: CASSQSNQPQHF

j_call: TRBJ2-1
clone_size: many
d_call: NA
v_call: TRBV27
cdr3_nt: TGTGCCAGCAGTTTGGTGGGAGCGTCTTCCTACAATGAGCAGTTCTTC
cdr3_aa: CASSLVGASSYNEQFF

j_call: TRBJ2-1
clone_size: many
d_call: TRBD2
v_call: TRBV10-3
cdr3_nt: TGTGCCATCAGTGACGGGACTAGAGGGGATGAGCAGTTCTTC
cdr3_aa: CAISDGTRGDEQFF

j_call: TRBJ2-3
clone_size: many
d_call: NA
v_call: TRBV10-2
cdr3_nt: TGCGCCAGCAGTTCTGCAGATACGCAGTATTTT
cdr3_aa: CASSSADTQYF

j_call: TRBJ2-2
clone_size: many
d_call: NA
v_call: TRBV5-1
cdr3_nt: TGCGCCAGCAGTTCCTCGACCGGGGAGCTGTTTTTT
cdr3_aa: CASSSSTGELFF

j_call: TRBJ2-2
clone_size: many
d_call: TRBD1
v_call: TRBV7-9
cdr3_nt: TGTGCCAGCAGCCCAAAATTCGGGCAGGGGGCCAGAGACACCGGGGAGCTGTTTTTT
cdr3_aa: CASSPKFGQGARDTGELFF

j_call: TRBJ2-7
clone_size: many
d_call: NA
v_call: TRBV7-2
cdr3_nt: TGTGCCAGCAGCCTTGGGTCTGACTCTAAACCCTACGAGCAGTACTTC
cdr3_aa: CASSLGSDSKPYEQYF

j_call: TRBJ1-3
clone_size: many
d_call: NA
v_call: TRBV11-2
cdr3_nt: TGTGCCAGTTCAAACGGCGGCTCTGGAAACACCATATATTTT
cdr3_aa: CASSNGGSGNTIYF

j_call: TRBJ1-2
clone_size: many
d_call: TRBD1
v_call: TRBV19
cdr3_nt: TGTGCCAGTAGTACGCTTCAGACAGGGGGTTGGTATGGCTACACCTTC
cdr3_aa: CASSTLQTGGWYGYTF

j_call: TRBJ2-5
clone_size: many
d_call: NA
v_call: TRBV2
cdr3_nt: TGTGCCAGCAGTGTTCAGGGCCAAGAGACCCAGTACTTC
cdr3_aa: CASSVQGQETQYF

j_call: TRBJ1-2
clone_size: many
d_call: TRBD1
v_call: TRBV6-1
cdr3_nt: TGTGCCAGCAGTTCGGGACAGGATAACTATGGCTACACCTTC
cdr3_aa: CASSSGQDNYGYTF

j_call: TRBJ2-3
clone_size: many
d_call: NA
v_call: TRBV9
cdr3_nt: TGTGCCAGCAGCGTAGATCATTCCGAGGCAGATACGCAGTATTTT
cdr3_aa: CASSVDHSEADTQYF

j_call: TRBJ2-1
clone_size: many
d_call: TRBD2
v_call: TRBV30
cdr3_nt: TGTGCCTGGAGCACCGGGACTAGCGGGATTCAGGGCAATGAGCAGTTCTTC
cdr3_aa: CAWSTGTSGIQGNEQFF

j_call: TRBJ2-3
clone_size: many
d_call: NA
v_call: TRBV7-3
cdr3_nt: TGTGCCAGCAGCTTGGGGCTCACAGATACGCAGTATTTT
cdr3_aa: CASSLGLTDTQYF

j_call: TRBJ1-4
clone_size: many
d_call: TRBD1
v_call: TRBV11-2
cdr3_nt: TGTGCCAGCAGGAAGCTCGGGACAGGGTATGAAAAACTGTTTTTT
cdr3_aa: CASRKLGTGYEKLFF

j_call: TRBJ1-1
clone_size: many
d_call: TRBD1
v_call: TRBV5-1
cdr3_nt: TGCGCCAGCACAAGGGACAGGGGGAACACTGAAGCTTTCTTT
cdr3_aa: CASTRDRGNTEAFF

j_call: TRBJ1-1
clone_size: many
d_call: NA
v_call: TRBV28
cdr3_nt: TGTGCCAGCAGTCCCCCCGTTAGCACTGAAGCTTTCTTT
cdr3_aa: CASSPPVSTEAFF

j_call: TRBJ2-7
clone_size: many
d_call: TRBD2
v_call: TRBV29-1
cdr3_nt: TGCAGCGCTTCACCTAGCGGTTCCTACGAGCAGTACTTC
cdr3_aa: CSASPSGSYEQYF

j_call: TRBJ2-7
clone_size: many
d_call: TRBD1
v_call: TRBV28
cdr3_nt: TGTGCCAGCAGTTTGCGGGACAGGGGTCTCTACGAGCAGTACTTC
cdr3_aa: CASSLRDRGLYEQYF

j_call: TRBJ2-2
clone_size: many
d_call: TRBD1
v_call: TRBV2
cdr3_nt: TGTGCCAGCACTGAGACAGGGGCGGACACCGGGGAGCTGTTTTTT
cdr3_aa: CASTETGADTGELFF

j_call: TRBJ2-7
clone_size: many
d_call: TRBD1
v_call: TRBV27
cdr3_nt: TGTGCCAGCAGTCTCCCCTCCGGGACAGGCTCCTACGAGCAGTACTTC
cdr3_aa: CASSLPSGTGSYEQYF

j_call: TRBJ2-7
clone_size: many
d_call: NA
v_call: TRBV9
cdr3_nt: TGTGCCAGCAGCGTTTCGGGACAAAGCCACTCCTACGAGCAGTACTTC
cdr3_aa: CASSVSGQSHSYEQYF